These 9 T cell receptor beta chains came from one sample sequenced in a study of cytomegalovirus exposure and HLA in healthy donors. The study ran its PCR with 60 Vbeta and 13 Jbeta primers. Method: immunoSEQ multiplex PCR; TCRdb's copy keeps in-frame clones and lacks some. Counted here are 160,000 or so clones, around four fifths occurring once; the ten biggest clones make up about 1.3%. Sequencing input: PBMCs. The origin of the receptors is a woman in her forties or fifties in good health and CMV-seronegative.

This clone was seen just once. This chain joins TRBV15 and TRBJ2-7; TRBD1 agrees at 8 bases. V lost 5 bases, J lost 5 bases, and 11 bases stayed unmatched. This CDR3 region has 15 residues. In germline, CDR1 is LNHNV, CDR2 YYDKDF (reference sequence). The CDR3: CATSFPPKTGDEQYF. The CDR3 bases are TGTGCCACCAGCTTCCCCCCCAAGACAGGGGACGAGCAGTACTTC.

The rearrangement joins TRBV11-3 to TRBJ1-4; tentative D call: TRBD1 (6 bases). The CDR3 is 14 amino acids. Germline CDR1 and CDR2: SGHNT and YENEEA. Trimming stripped 5 bases from V and 5 bases from J, with 12 bases between. In nucleotides, the CDR3 is TGTGCCAGCAGCCCTGGGGGGGCAAATGAAAAACTGTTTTTT. Amino acid sequence: CASSPGGANEKLFF.

The gene calls are TRBV14 and TRBJ2-3; the D gene is possibly TRBD2 (5 bases). The V gene's germline CDR1 is SGHDN and CDR2 FVKESK. V lost 0 bases to trimming and J lost 0 bases, with 10 bases between them. CDR3 size: 16 residues. The CDR3 region is CASSQDWRTSTDTQYF. CDR3 DNA sequence: TGTGCCAGCAGCCAAGATTGGAGGACTAGCACAGATACGCAGTATTTT.

This clone has more than one count but fewer than ten. The CDR3 nucleotides are TGTGCCAGCTCACCCACAGGGTCCGAGCAGTACTTC. Amino acid sequence: CASSPTGSEQYF. The chain has TRBV18 and TRBJ2-7; TRBD1 might be the D (6 bases). Germline V lookup: CDR1 KGHSH, CDR2 LQKENI. The CDR3 has 12 amino acids. Trimming removed 3 bases from V and 6 bases from J, with 9 bases in between.

This clone was counted once. The CDR3 region has the DNA TGTGCCAGCAGTTTTGGGCCCCCGACAGGCTCCTACAATGAGCAGTTCTTC. Its translation is CASSFGPPTGSYNEQFF. This sequence joins TRBV28 and TRBJ2-1; the D gene is possibly TRBD1 (6 bases). V was trimmed by 3 bases and J by 0 bases, leaving 15 bases between them. Germline V gives CDR1 MDHEN, CDR2 SYDVKM. The CDR3 sequence is 17 residues long.

This clone was seen more than once but under ten times. The V gene is TRBV28, the J gene TRBJ2-4, with 8 bases fitting TRBD2. This CDR3 has 17 amino acids. Trimming removed 6 bases from V and 10 bases from J; junction bases left unmatched: 20. Germline CDR1 is MDHEN and CDR2 is SYDVKM. CDR3 in amino acids: CASRQNPRTGTRRIQYF. The DNA of the CDR3 is TGTGCCAGCAGGCAAAACCCCCGGACCGGGACTAGAAGGATTCAGTACTTC.

The chain links TRBV15 to TRBJ2-7; the match to TRBD1 covers 12 bases. The germline CDR1 and CDR2 sequences are LNHNV and YYDKDF (reference sequence). The CDR3 covers 16 residues. With V trimmed by 3 bases and J by 4 bases, 7 bases remained unmatched. The CDR3 region is CATSRGRDRGLYEQYF. CDR3 coding DNA: TGTGCCACCAGCAGGGGAAGGGACAGGGGGCTTTACGAGCAGTACTTC.

This rearrangement joins TRBV19 to TRBJ1-4, with TRBD1 as a possible D gene (5 bases). Looked up from germline, CDR1 is LNHDA and CDR2 is SQIVND (reference sequence). The length of the CDR3 is 13 residues. V was clipped by 4 bases and J by 5 bases, with 8 bases between them. The CDR3 protein is CASSTGWNEKLFF. The CDR3 region has the DNA TGTGCCAGTAGTACAGGGTGGAATGAAAAACTGTTTTTT.

This chain uses TRBV7-2 with TRBJ2-2; D call uncertain. The CDR3 contains 14 residues. V lost 1 base and J 4 bases, leaving 7 bases between the germline ends. CDR1 and CDR2 (germline): SGHTA, FQGNSA. The CDR3 here is CASSLVRVTGELFF. The CDR3, as DNA: TGTGCCAGCAGCTTAGTTCGGGTCACCGGGGAGCTGTTTTTT. Full variable domain (missing parts from reference TRBV7-2 and TRBJ2-2): GAGVSQSPSNKVTEKGKDVELRCDPISGHTALYWYRQSLGQGLEFLIYFQGNSAPDKSGLPSDRFSAERTGGSVSTLTIQRTQQEDSAVYLCASSLVRVTGELFFGEGSRLTVL.